This TCR beta chain was sequenced for a study of blood T cells in healthy people across ages (dated by TCRdb to between 2014 and 2017). Study-wide context: In model experiments, roughly one uniquely barcoded TCR beta cDNA molecule per two T cells was captured by template switching. Age-related changes in TCR beta repertoire diversity were measured in the study by deep sequencing normalized with unique cDNA molecular identifiers. The donors were split into four age groups: young (average around 15 years), middle-aged (39), aged (62) and long-lived (under 85). Donors of different ages were randomly distributed across sequencing lanes to avoid experimental bias. Two additional independent replicas of 1 million unique cDNA reads from the same blood draw were analyzed for two donors (one aged 18 to 29 and one aged 80 or older).

Library creation used 5' RACE. Sequenced using an Illumina HiSeq 2500. A second PCR of roughly 6 to 11 cycles was run with a J-beta primer mix and a sample-barcoded 5' primer. A template-switch 5' adaptor carrying 12 random nucleotides introduced a unique molecular identifier onto each TCR beta cDNA molecule. Each sample yielded at least 3 million CDR3-containing paired-end reads. First-strand cDNA synthesis was performed from all RNA using the Mint cDNA synthesis kit, with priming by a TRBC-specific oligonucleotide. All cDNA was treated with uracil-DNA glycosylase and then went through a first 18-cycle PCR with the universal primers M1SS and BC2_uni_R. The authors' analysis ran thus. Normalization of each sample was performed by random selection of 1 million high-quality reads, each carrying a distinct molecular identifier. Instead of being binned into consensus sequences, reads with shared molecular identifiers were discarded. MiTCR, run with a Q25 quality threshold and the strictest error-elimination algorithm, handled CDR3 identification, clonotype clustering and error correction. A nonparametric unseen species model with Euler transformation was used to estimate a lower bound on total TCR beta diversity. TCRdb reanalyzed the raw reads on its own, using fastp at Q25 for trimming and MiXCR for clone calling, and kept in-frame beta chains. Every distinct CDR3 protein forms one entry, paired with its most common genes and DNA. The V and J calls and clone size are TCRdb's, not the authors'. The sample data list hundreds of thousands of distinct CDR3 sequences, and over 40% of these were observed just once. The top ten constitute around 30% of the sample.

General findings and caveats noted by the study authors: Compared with the aged group, the long-lived group had more naive CD4+ T cells, fewer expanded clones and increased TCR diversity, a pattern suggesting age selection. Estimates of total diversity from one million sequenced T cells were regarded as lower bounds and underestimates. A strong correlation was found between observed TCR beta diversity and the percentage of naive T cells measured by flow cytometry. As age increased, observed TCR beta diversity per million T cells dropped in a roughly linear way, and a significant reduction was already evident by age around 41. Donor CMV infection status was unknown, potentially confounding age-related changes in expanded clonotypes. Conclusive comparison of naive and antigen-experienced compartments was prevented by the profiling of bulk unsorted PBMCs.

About this clonotype: The antigen it binds to is not known. Within one base of it there is no much larger clone, and no base qualities were kept.

The donors were roughly 38 Caucasian individuals from Russia, aged roughly 6 to 100 years, who were systemically healthy. Each donor gave 8 to 10 milliliters of peripheral blood, drawn into EDTA-treated Vacutainer tubes. Ficoll-Paque density-gradient centrifugation was used to isolate PBMCs, with at least 6.5 million per sample. Trizol reagent was used to extract total RNA from the PBMCs, yielding at least 6 micrograms per sample. Naive CD45RAhigh/CD27high T cell percentages were measured by flow cytometry on a PBMC aliquot from every donor. CDR1 LNHNV and CDR2 YYDKDF were looked up in the germline V gene (reference sequence). Spanning cysteine to phenylalanine, the CDR3 consists of 13 amino acids. The CDR3 DNA has 39 bases and is translated from base 1. The V end loses 1 base and the J end loses 0 bases, and a stretch of 3 bases separates them.

This TCR came from a man of 80 years or more in good health. The sequencing input was blood. The chain is encoded by TRBV15 joined to TRBJ1-1; no D gene is confidently identified. CDR3 region: CATSRGVNTEAFF. The base sequence is TGTGCCACCAGCAGAGGAGTGAACACTGAAGCTTTCTTT.